Included here is one TCR beta chain sequence, with context. Its antigen is not known. The data derive from a study of T-cell memory formation after mild COVID-19. TCRdb processed the 5' RACE reads anew with MiXCR; each CDR3 protein has one entry. The sample lists 350,000 or so distinct CDR3 sequences; more than 20% were seen once. The CDR3 has 13 amino acids. With 4 bases clipped from V and 6 bases from J, the junction kept 5 bases outside the gene matches. The germline V gene encodes CDR1 GTSNPN and CDR2 SVGIG (reference sequence). Study conclusions and caveats: In pre-infection memory, a portion of responding clones appeared, which suggested that cross-reactive memory joined.

This chain uses TRBV30 with TRBJ2-2; 7 nucleotides line up with TRBD1. The sequence was obtained from an adult woman who had mild COVID-19 (a few samples of this study predate the infection). Cell type and time point are not known. The sample consisted of PBMCs or a T cell subset sorted from them (not recorded which). The CDR3 loop reads CAWTRQGPGELFF. CDR3 nucleotide sequence: TGTGCCTGGACAAGACAGGGCCCCGGGGAGCTGTTTTTT.